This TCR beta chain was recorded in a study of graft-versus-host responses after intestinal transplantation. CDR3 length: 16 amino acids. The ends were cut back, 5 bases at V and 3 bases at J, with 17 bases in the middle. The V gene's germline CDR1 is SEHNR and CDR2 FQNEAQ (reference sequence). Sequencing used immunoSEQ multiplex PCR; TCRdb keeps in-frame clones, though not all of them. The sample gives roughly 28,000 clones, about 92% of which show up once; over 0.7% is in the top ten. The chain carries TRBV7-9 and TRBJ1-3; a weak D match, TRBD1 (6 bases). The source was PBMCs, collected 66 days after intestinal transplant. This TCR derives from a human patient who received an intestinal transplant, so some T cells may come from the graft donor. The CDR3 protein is CASSTVQGHFGNTIYF. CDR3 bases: TGTGCCAGCAGCACGGTACAGGGCCACTTTGGAAACACCATATATTTT.